This T cell receptor beta chain derives from a study of blood T cells in healthy people across ages. Study-level results: Estimates based on one million T cells were treated as lower bounds. When set beside aged donors, long-lived donors presented more naive CD4+ cells and higher diversity.

The CDR3 spans 15 residues. The germline V gene encodes CDR1 DFQATT and CDR2 SNEGSKA (reference sequence). Trimming removed 2 bases from V and 5 bases from J, with 18 bases in between. Investigators took about 9.1 milliliters of peripheral blood from every donor. Note on this clonotype: Antigen unknown.

Then a second PCR, running about 6 to 12 cycles, was carried out with a sample-barcoded 5' primer and a J-beta primer mix. One entry per CDR3 protein results from TCRdb running MiXCR on the 5' RACE reads. Seen here are about 970,000 distinct CDR3 sequences, roughly 47% observed once, and the top ten hold 20% to 25%. The chain has TRBV20-1 and TRBJ2-5, with D unclear. The origin of this receptor is a woman aged 55-69 years in good health. The sequencing sample was made of blood. CDR3 DNA sequence: TGCAGTGCTAGACTATCAGACCCGTCGGGCGAGACCCAGTACTTC. It specifies CSARLSDPSGETQYF.